This T cell receptor beta chain was identified in a study of blood T cell repertoires in COVID-19. The table came from immunoSEQ multiplex PCR; TCRdb's copy has only in-frame clones and leaves some out. The data show around 60,000 clones, 65% to 90% seen once. The sequenced sample was peripheral blood. The origin of this receptor is a woman aged 60-70 years with acute or convalescent COVID-19.

In DNA form, the CDR3 reads TGTGCCAGCAGCTTAGCGCCCCAGGGTGGCGATACGCAGTATTTT. This codes for CASSLAPQGGDTQYF. The genes are TRBV7-6 and TRBJ2-3; TRBD1 might be the D (5 bases). Germline V gives CDR1 SGHVS, CDR2 FNYEAQ. The CDR3 consists of 15 residues. The germline V and J ends were trimmed by 0 bases and 6 bases, with 13 bases remaining between them.